What follows are 28 T cell receptor beta chains derived from one specimen sequenced in a study of cytomegalovirus exposure and HLA in healthy donors. With 60 Vbeta and 13 Jbeta primers, the PCR was carried out. Assay used: immunoSEQ multiplex PCR; TCRdb lists only in-frame clones, some missing. The repertoire holds 150,000 to 200,000 clones, with approximately 12% as singletons. Input material: PBMCs. These receptors originate from a man aged 50-59 years in good health and CMV-seropositive.

This clone has more than one count but fewer than ten. V and J are TRBV15 and TRBJ1-2; 7 positions agree with TRBD1. Germline loops: CDR1 LNHNV, CDR2 YYDKDF (reference sequence). The CDR3 runs to 14 residues. With V trimmed by 1 base and J by 8 bases, 7 bases remained unmatched. CDR3 protein: CATSRAGQIGGYTF. In nucleotides, the CDR3 is TGTGCCACCAGCAGAGCGGGACAGATTGGGGGCTACACCTTC.

The V call is TRBV9, the J call TRBJ2-7, with TRBD1 matching 9 bases. J lost 6 bases, V lost 4 bases, and 8 bases had no gene match. The germline gives CDR1 SGDLS, CDR2 YYNGEE. The CDR3 covers 14 residues. The CDR3 reads CASSPGQGPSEQYF. Here the CDR3 DNA reads TGTGCCAGCAGCCCGGGACAGGGTCCGAGCGAGCAGTACTTC.

This chain links TRBV29-1 with TRBJ2-5, with 7 positions matching TRBD2. V lost 4 bases, J lost 4 bases, and 3 bases stayed unmatched. Germline loops: CDR1 SQVTM, CDR2 ANQGSEA. CDR3 length equals 12 residues. The CDR3 here is CSVVLALETQYF. The CDR3 DNA reads TGCAGCGTTGTACTAGCGTTAGAGACCCAGTACTTC.

The chain joins TRBV5-6 to TRBJ2-5, with D possibly being TRBD1 (6 bases). Trimming stripped 0 bases from V and 4 bases from J, with 7 bases between. This CDR3 spans 13 amino acids. The V gene's germline CDR1 is SGHDT and CDR2 YYEEEE. Here the CDR3 reads CASSLARGETQYF. CDR3 nucleotides: TGTGCCAGCAGCTTGGCCAGGGGAGAGACCCAGTACTTC. The complete variable domain, with remaining parts taken from reference TRBV5-6 and TRBJ2-5, reads DAGVTQSPTHLIKTRGQQVTLRCSPKSGHDTVSWYQQALGQGPQFIFQYYEEEERQRGNFPDRFSGHQFPNYSSELNVNALLLGDSALYLCASSLARGETQYFGPGTRLLVL.

J is TRBJ2-2 and V is TRBV27; the D gene is possibly TRBD2 (5 bases). The ends were cut back, 3 bases at V and 0 bases at J, with 8 bases in the middle. Germline lookup yields CDR1 MNHEY and CDR2 SMNVEV (reference sequence). This CDR3 contains 15 residues. CDR3 amino acids: CASSFWTPNTGELFF. CDR3 DNA: TGTGCCAGCAGTTTTTGGACTCCGAACACCGGGGAGCTGTTTTTT.

This clone was observed a handful of times. The gene calls are TRBV6-5 and TRBJ1-2; 7 bases line up with TRBD1. The V and J ends lost 4 bases and 2 bases, in that order; junction bases with no gene match: 1. The CDR3 sequence is 13 residues long. Germline V CDR1 and CDR2: MNHEY, SVGAGI. The CDR3 coding sequence is TGTGCCAGCAGTTTGGGACAGAACTATGGCTACACCTTC. Its protein is CASSLGQNYGYTF.

This rearrangement joins TRBV6-6 to TRBJ1-1, with 9 bases that match TRBD1. The CDR3 length is 14 residues. After removal of 5 bases from V and 5 bases from J, the junction contained 6 bases not matched to a gene. Germline lookup yields CDR1 MNHNY and CDR2 SVGAGI (reference sequence). The CDR3 spells CASSIRTGETEAFF. The CDR3 region has the DNA TGTGCCAGCAGTATCAGGACAGGGGAGACTGAAGCTTTCTTT.

This chain connects TRBV5-8 to TRBJ1-4; D might be TRBD1 (6 bases). From germline, CDR1 is SGHTS and CDR2 YDEGEE. The CDR3 has 15 residues. V dropped 2 bases and J dropped 5 bases, with 13 bases sitting between them. The CDR3 DNA is TGTGCCAGCAGCTTACAGGGAGTAGCGAATGAAAAACTGTTTTTT. This encodes CASSLQGVANEKLFF.

The chain is built from TRBV19 and TRBJ1-1; 10 positions agree with TRBD1. This CDR3 contains 15 residues. Germline V gene sequence: CDR1 LNHDA, CDR2 SQIVND (reference sequence). V shed 3 bases, J shed 7 bases, and the junction held 8 bases outside the gene matches. CDR3 in amino acids: CASSIPGTGEIEAFF. For the CDR3, the DNA is TGTGCCAGTAGTATCCCCGGGACAGGGGAGATTGAAGCTTTCTTT.

This clone was seen a few times. The chain couples TRBV4-2 to TRBJ2-2; D not resolved. The V end was cut by 1 base, the J end by 2 bases, with 5 bases between. Germline CDR1 LGHNA, CDR2 YNFKEQ. The CDR3 loop spans 14 amino acids. The CDR3 nucleotides are TGTGCCAGCAGCCAAGTCATCAACACCGGGGAGCTGTTTTTT. Translated: CASSQVINTGELFF.

This clone has a handful of counts. V is TRBV5-6 and J is TRBJ2-2, with D perhaps matching TRBD2 (7 bases). CDR1 is SGHDT, CDR2 YYEEEE, per germline. The CDR3 loop spans 15 amino acids. Trimming left V 4 bases short and J 2 bases short, with 12 bases between. The CDR3 spells CASSPRGANTGELFF. CDR3 coding DNA: TGTGCCAGCAGCCCCCGGGGGGCCAACACCGGGGAGCTGTTTTTT.

This clone was observed a handful of times. This chain connects TRBV7-9 to TRBJ1-1; no clear D. This CDR3 has 13 amino acids. V gave up 1 base and J gave up 1 base, with 4 bases separating them. Germline-derived CDR1 and CDR2 are SEHNR and FQNEAQ (reference sequence). The DNA of the CDR3 is TGTGCCAGCAGCTTAGTAGCGAACACTGAAGCTTTCTTT. It encodes CASSLVANTEAFF.

Points on this clone: The junction differs from germline at one of its ends, possibly a read error. The chain is built from TRBV2 and TRBJ1-6; TRBD1 might be the D (6 bases). Germline CDR1 reads SNHLY; CDR2 reads FYNNEI. CDR3 size: 11 residues. As DNA, the CDR3 is TGTGCCAGCAGAACAGGACAGACTCACCGATTT. Protein product: CASRTGQTHRF.

This clone was recorded a few times. The chain joins TRBV18 to TRBJ1-1; 7 nucleotides match TRBD1. V lost 0 bases and J lost 3; bases outside the gene matches: 4. The CDR3 runs 15 residues. CDR1 is KGHSH, CDR2 LQKENI, per germline. Here the CDR3 reads CASSPPKGAYTEAFF. In DNA, the CDR3 is TGTGCCAGCTCACCACCGAAGGGGGCGTACACTGAAGCTTTCTTT.

This clone was picked up a small number of times. J is TRBJ1-2 and V is TRBV7-9, with 10 nucleotides matching TRBD1. Unmatched junction bases numbered 12, after V lost 3 bases and J lost 8 bases. The CDR3 has 16 amino acids. Germline CDR1 reads SEHNR; CDR2 reads FQNEAQ (reference sequence). In DNA, the CDR3 is TGTGCCAGCAGCTTTCTGGGGGACAGGGGCCCCAGGGGCTACACCTTC. This sequence encodes CASSFLGDRGPRGYTF.

This clone was detected once. V is TRBV4-1 and J is TRBJ2-7; 10 bases match TRBD1. This CDR3 spans 15 amino acids. Looked up from germline, CDR1 is MGHRA and CDR2 is YSYEKL. Unmatched junction bases numbered 4, after V lost 4 bases and J lost 1 base. CDR3 coding DNA: TGCGCCAGCAGCCGGGGGGGACAGGGGTCCTACGAGCAGTACTTC. This translates into CASSRGGQGSYEQYF.

This clone was counted only a few times. The chain couples TRBV5-6 to TRBJ2-1; 9 nucleotides line up with TRBD2. The CDR3 is 15 residues long. V lost 5 bases, J lost 9 bases, and 12 bases stayed unmatched. Germline V gene sequence: CDR1 SGHDT, CDR2 YYEEEE. The chain's CDR3 is CASSFSPGLAAEQFF. The CDR3 region has the DNA TGTGCCAGCAGTTTTTCCCCGGGACTAGCAGCTGAGCAGTTCTTC.

This clone was counted a few times. CDR3 nucleotide sequence: TGTGCCAGCAGCTTAGAATGGAGGAATGAGCAGTTCTTC. Residues: CASSLEWRNEQFF. The gene calls are TRBV7-7 and TRBJ2-1; TRBD2 is a possible D gene (5 bases). Trimming removed 1 base at V and 7 bases at J, with 8 bases between. Germline V gene data show CDR1 as SSHAT and CDR2 as FNYEAQ (reference sequence). There are 13 residues in the CDR3.

A few counts support this clone. The rearrangement uses TRBV6-6 and TRBJ2-7; TRBD2 matches at 9 bases. V dropped 10 bases and J dropped 6; count of bases not matched to a gene: 10. The CDR3 has 13 residues. CDR1 MNHNY and CDR2 SVGAGI come from the germline V gene (reference sequence). The CDR3 region has the DNA TGTGCCACCTCGTTACTAGCGGGTCTCGAGCAGTACTTC. It is translated as CATSLLAGLEQYF.

The chain combines TRBV7-9 with TRBJ2-1; D is uncertain. V was clipped by 0 bases and J by 0 bases, with 15 bases between them. Germline V CDR1 and CDR2: SEHNR, FQNEAQ (reference sequence). This CDR3 comprises 18 residues. DNA for the CDR3: TGTGCCAGCAGCTTAGCAGGCACCGAGGCCATCTCCTACAATGAGCAGTTCTTC. Amino acid sequence: CASSLAGTEAISYNEQFF.

This clone turned up a few times. This rearrangement joins TRBV7-2 to TRBJ1-1, with D possibly TRBD1 on 6 matching bases. Trimming stripped 1 base from V and 3 bases from J, with 12 bases between. Germline V lookup: CDR1 SGHTA, CDR2 FQGNSA. CDR3 size: 15 residues. DNA for the CDR3: TGTGCCAGCAGCTTAGACCCCTCAGGGGACACTGAAGCTTTCTTT. Translated, it gives CASSLDPSGDTEAFF. The entire variable domain, with the rest obtained from reference TRBV7-2 and TRBJ1-1, is as follows: GAGVSQSPSNKVTEKGKDVELRCDPISGHTALYWYRQSLGQGLEFLIYFQGNSAPDKSGLPSDRFSAERTGGSVSTLTIQRTQQEDSAVYLCASSLDPSGDTEAFFGQGTRLTVV.

V usage is TRBV15 and J usage is TRBJ1-2; no clear D. The ends were cut back, 0 bases at V and 6 bases at J, with 14 bases in the middle. The CDR3 is made up of 15 amino acids. From germline, CDR1 is LNHNV and CDR2 YYDKDF (reference sequence). CDR3 amino acids: CATSRDYGRANGYTF. CDR3 coding DNA: TGTGCCACCAGCAGAGATTATGGGAGGGCAAATGGCTACACCTTC.

This chain connects TRBV6-5 to TRBJ2-3; D is possibly TRBD2 (5 bases). Trimming shortened V by 1 base and J by 1 base, and 9 bases separated the two germline ends. In germline, CDR1 is MNHEY, CDR2 SVGAGI. There are 15 residues in the CDR3. The CDR3 spells CASSYWGSGTDTQYF. CDR3 DNA: TGTGCCAGCAGTTACTGGGGTAGCGGCACAGATACGCAGTATTTT.

This chain connects TRBV9 to TRBJ1-2, with TRBD1 matching over 7 bases. J gave up 5 bases and V 3 bases, and 10 bases lay outside the gene matches. The CDR3 is 15 residues long. CDR1 and CDR2 (germline): SGDLS, YYNGEE. CDR3 sequence (DNA): TGTGCCAGCAGCGGTGTAGGGCAGGGGGATTATGGCTACACCTTC. Translation: CASSGVGQGDYGYTF.

The V and J genes are TRBV13 and TRBJ2-1; 14 nucleotides align to TRBD2. Germline V gives CDR1 PRHDT, CDR2 FYEKMQ (reference sequence). With 6 bases clipped from V and 9 bases from J, the junction kept 4 bases outside the gene matches. The CDR3 runs to 14 residues. The DNA for the CDR3 is TGTGCCAGCAGTTTCGGACTAGCGGGGGGTGAGCAGTTCTTC. Encoded protein: CASSFGLAGGEQFF.

A remark on this clone: One end of the junction varies from germline; a read error may be responsible. V and J are TRBV7-7 and TRBJ2-2; tentative D call: TRBD2 (6 bases). Germline loops: CDR1 SSHAT, CDR2 FNYEAQ (reference sequence). CDR3 length: 16 residues. In DNA form, the CDR3 reads TGTGCTAGCAGCTTAGAACTGTCCGGGAGCACCGGGGAGCTGTTTTTT. Its translation is CASSLELSGSTGELFF.

The rearrangement uses TRBV9 and TRBJ2-2; tentatively, D is TRBD2 (6 bases). This CDR3 comprises 16 residues. CDR1 and CDR2 from the germline V gene are SGDLS and YYNGEE. Deletions cut 1 base from V and 6 bases from J, with 16 bases between. CDR3 sequence (DNA): TGTGCCAGCAGCGTACAGGCTAGCGTGGTATCCGGGGAGCTGTTTTTT. This gives the protein CASSVQASVVSGELFF.

This chain uses TRBV5-6 with TRBJ2-3, with D tentatively TRBD1 (6 bases). Germline CDR1 reads SGHDT; CDR2 reads YYEEEE. The CDR3 length is 14 residues. The V end lost 1 base, the J end lost 6 bases, and 12 bases lay between the germline ends. In DNA form, the CDR3 reads TGTGCCAGCAGCTTGACAGGGTACACGGATACGCAGTATTTT. This codes for CASSLTGYTDTQYF.